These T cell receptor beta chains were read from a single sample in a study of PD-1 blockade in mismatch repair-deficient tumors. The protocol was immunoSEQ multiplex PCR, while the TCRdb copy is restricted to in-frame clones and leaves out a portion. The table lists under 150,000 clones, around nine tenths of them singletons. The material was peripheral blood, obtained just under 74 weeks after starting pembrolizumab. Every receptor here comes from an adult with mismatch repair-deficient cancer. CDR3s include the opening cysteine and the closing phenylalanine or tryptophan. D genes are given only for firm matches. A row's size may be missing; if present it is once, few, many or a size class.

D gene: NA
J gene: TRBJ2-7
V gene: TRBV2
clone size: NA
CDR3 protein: CASSEARDTPSSYEQYF
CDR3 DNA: TGTGCCAGCAGTGAAGCTCGGGACACTCCGAGCTCCTACGAGCAGTACTTC

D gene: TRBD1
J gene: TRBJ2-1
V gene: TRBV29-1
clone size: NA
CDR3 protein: CSVVPPDRGQGEQFF
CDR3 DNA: TGCAGCGTTGTACCGCCGGACAGGGGGCAGGGTGAGCAGTTCTTC

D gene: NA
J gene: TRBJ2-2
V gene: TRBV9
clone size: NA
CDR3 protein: CASSAGGMPGELFF
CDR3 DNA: TGTGCCAGCAGCGCAGGAGGTATGCCCGGGGAGCTGTTTTTT

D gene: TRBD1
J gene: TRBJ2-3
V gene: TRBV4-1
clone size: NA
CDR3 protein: CASSQVLDRGADTQYF
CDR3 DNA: TGCGCCAGCAGCCAAGTTCTGGACAGGGGGGCAGATACGCAGTATTTT

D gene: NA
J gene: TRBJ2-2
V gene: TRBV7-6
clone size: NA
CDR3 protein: CASSPTWPGNSNTGELFF
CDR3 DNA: TGTGCCAGCAGCCCCACTTGGCCGGGGAATTCGAACACCGGGGAGCTGTTTTTT

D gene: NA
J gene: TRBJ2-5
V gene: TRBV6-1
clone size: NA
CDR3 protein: CASKDRQETQYF
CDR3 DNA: TGTGCCAGCAAAGACAGACAAGAGACCCAGTACTTC

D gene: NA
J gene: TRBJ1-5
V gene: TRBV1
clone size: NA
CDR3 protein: CTSSQDRLSWGNQPQHF
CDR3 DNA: TGCACCAGCAGCCAAGATCGTTTGAGCTGGGGCAATCAGCCCCAGCATTTT

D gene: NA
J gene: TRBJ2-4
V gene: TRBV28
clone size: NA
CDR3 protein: CASSLRLALDIQYF
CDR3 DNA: TGTGCCAGCAGTTTAAGGCTAGCTTTGGACATTCAGTACTTC

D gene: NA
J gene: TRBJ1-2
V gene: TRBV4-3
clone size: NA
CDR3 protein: CASSQDRYGGYTF
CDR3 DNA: TGCGCCAGCAGCCAAGATAGGTATGGCGGCTACACCTTC

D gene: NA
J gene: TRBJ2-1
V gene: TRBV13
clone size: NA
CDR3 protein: CASNGATPHNEQFF
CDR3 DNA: TGTGCCAGCAATGGGGCTACCCCTCACAATGAGCAGTTCTTC

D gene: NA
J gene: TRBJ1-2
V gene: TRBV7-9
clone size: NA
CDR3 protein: CASSLGSPGYTF
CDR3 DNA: TGTGCCAGCAGCTTGGGCTCCCCGGGCTACACCTTC

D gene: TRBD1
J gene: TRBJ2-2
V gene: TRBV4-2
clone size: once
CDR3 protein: CASSLREDRTGSIGELFF
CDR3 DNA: TGTGCCAGCAGCCTCCGAGAAGACCGGACAGGGTCGATCGGGGAGCTGTTTTTT

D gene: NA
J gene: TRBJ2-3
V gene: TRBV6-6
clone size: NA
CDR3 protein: CASSYRNGYTQYF
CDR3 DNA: TGTGCCAGCAGTTACAGAAACGGTTATACGCAGTATTTT

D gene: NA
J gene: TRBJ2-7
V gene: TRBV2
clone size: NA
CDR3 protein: CASILSPGGTYEQYF
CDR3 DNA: TGTGCCAGCATTTTATCCCCAGGGGGGACCTACGAGCAGTACTTC

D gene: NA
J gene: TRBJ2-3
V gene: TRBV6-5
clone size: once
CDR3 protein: CASRSQGVADTQYF
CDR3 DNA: TGTGCCAGCAGGTCACAGGGAGTTGCAGATACGCAGTATTTT

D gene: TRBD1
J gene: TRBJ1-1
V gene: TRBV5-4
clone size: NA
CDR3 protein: CASSLGQGRTEAFF
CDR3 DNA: TGTGCCAGCAGCTTGGGACAGGGACGCACTGAAGCTTTCTTT

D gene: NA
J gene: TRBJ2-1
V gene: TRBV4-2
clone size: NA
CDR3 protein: CASSQDMRRAPYNEQFF
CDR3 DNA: TGTGCCAGCAGCCAAGATATGAGGCGGGCACCCTACAATGAGCAGTTCTTC

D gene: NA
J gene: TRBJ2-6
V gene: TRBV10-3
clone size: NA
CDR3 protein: CAIATESRAGANVLTF
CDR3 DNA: TGTGCCATTGCGACAGAGAGTAGGGCTGGGGCCAACGTCCTGACTTTC

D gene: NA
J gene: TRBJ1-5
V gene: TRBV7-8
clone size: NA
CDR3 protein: CASSLNRDFQSNQPQHF
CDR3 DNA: TGTGCCAGCAGCTTAAACCGGGACTTCCAGAGCAATCAGCCCCAGCATTTT

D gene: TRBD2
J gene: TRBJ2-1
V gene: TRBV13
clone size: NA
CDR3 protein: CASTVHGLAETLSYNEQFF
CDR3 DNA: TGTGCCAGCACTGTGCACGGACTAGCGGAGACTCTCTCCTACAATGAGCAGTTCTTC

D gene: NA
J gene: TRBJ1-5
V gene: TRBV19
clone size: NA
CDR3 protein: CASSSTGRDQPQHF
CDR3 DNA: TGTGCCAGTAGTTCAACAGGGCGAGATCAGCCCCAGCATTTT

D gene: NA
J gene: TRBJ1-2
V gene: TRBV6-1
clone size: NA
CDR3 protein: CASREGQRNYGYTF
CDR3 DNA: TGTGCCAGCAGGGAAGGACAGAGGAACTATGGCTACACCTTC

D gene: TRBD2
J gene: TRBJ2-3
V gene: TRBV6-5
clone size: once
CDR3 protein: CASSYLAGEENTQYF
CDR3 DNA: TGTGCCAGCAGTTACCTAGCGGGAGAGGAGAATACGCAGTATTTT

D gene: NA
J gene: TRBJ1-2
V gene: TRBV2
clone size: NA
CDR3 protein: CASKTGQSSLGYTF
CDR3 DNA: TGTGCCAGCAAAACGGGACAATCCTCTCTCGGCTACACCTTC

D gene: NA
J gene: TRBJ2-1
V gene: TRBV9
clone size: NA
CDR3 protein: CASSVGVRELGNEQFF
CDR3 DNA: TGTGCCAGCAGCGTAGGGGTCAGGGAGTTGGGCAATGAGCAGTTCTTC

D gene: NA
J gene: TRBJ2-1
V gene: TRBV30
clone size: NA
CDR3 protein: CAWTRGPNNEQFF
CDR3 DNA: TGTGCCTGGACGCGCGGGCCCAACAATGAGCAGTTCTTC

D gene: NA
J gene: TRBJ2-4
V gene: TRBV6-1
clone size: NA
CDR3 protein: CASSEASSGTKNIQYF
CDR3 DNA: TGTGCCAGCAGTGAAGCTTCCAGCGGTACCAAAAACATTCAGTACTTC

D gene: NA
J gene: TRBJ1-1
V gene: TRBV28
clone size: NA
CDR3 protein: CASRVIMNTEAFF
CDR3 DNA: TGTGCCAGTAGAGTGATAATGAACACTGAAGCTTTCTTT

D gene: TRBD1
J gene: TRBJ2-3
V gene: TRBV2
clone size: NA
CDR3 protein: CASSRDRSTDTQYF
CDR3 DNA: TGTGCCAGCAGCCGGGACAGAAGCACAGATACGCAGTATTTT

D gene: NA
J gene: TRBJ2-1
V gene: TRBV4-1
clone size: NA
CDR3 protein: CASSQWGGDNEQFF
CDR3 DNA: TGCGCCAGCAGCCAATGGGGAGGCGACAATGAGCAGTTCTTC

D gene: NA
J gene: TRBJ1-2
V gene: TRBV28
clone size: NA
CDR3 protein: CASSGFPTEYGYTF
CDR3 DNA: TGTGCCAGCAGCGGATTCCCGACGGAATATGGCTACACCTTC

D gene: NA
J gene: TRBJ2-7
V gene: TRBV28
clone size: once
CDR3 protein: CASSALAEISYEQYF
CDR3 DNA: TGTGCCAGCAGTGCACTGGCGGAAATTTCCTACGAGCAGTACTTC

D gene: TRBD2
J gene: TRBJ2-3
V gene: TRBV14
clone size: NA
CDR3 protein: CASSDFPSLAGGRDTQYF
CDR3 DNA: TGTGCCAGCAGCGATTTCCCATCACTAGCGGGAGGTCGAGATACGCAGTATTTT

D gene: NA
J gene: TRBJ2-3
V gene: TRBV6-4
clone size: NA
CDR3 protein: CASSEAFSSADTQYF
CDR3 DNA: TGTGCCAGCAGTGAAGCCTTCTCTAGCGCAGATACGCAGTATTTT

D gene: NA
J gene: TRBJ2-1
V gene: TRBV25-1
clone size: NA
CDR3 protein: CASGDRRNEQFF
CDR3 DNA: TGTGCCAGCGGCGACAGGCGCAATGAGCAGTTCTTC

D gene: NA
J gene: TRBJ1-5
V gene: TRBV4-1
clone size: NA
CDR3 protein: CASSQHPIVRRGNQPQHF
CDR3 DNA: TGCGCCAGCAGCCAACACCCGATCGTGAGACGGGGCAATCAGCCCCAGCATTTT

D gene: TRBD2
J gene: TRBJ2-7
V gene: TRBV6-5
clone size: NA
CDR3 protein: CASSSGLAGDNEQYF
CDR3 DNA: TGTGCCAGCAGTTCGGGACTAGCGGGAGACAACGAGCAGTACTTC

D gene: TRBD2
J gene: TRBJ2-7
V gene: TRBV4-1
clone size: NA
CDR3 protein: CASSQGLAGVSYEQYF
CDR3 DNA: TGCGCCAGCAGCCAAGGGCTAGCGGGTGTCTCCTACGAGCAGTACTTC

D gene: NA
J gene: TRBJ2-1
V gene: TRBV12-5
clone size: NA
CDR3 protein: CASGLTPLGQFF
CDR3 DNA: TGTGCTAGTGGTCTGACTCCGTTGGGGCAGTTCTTC

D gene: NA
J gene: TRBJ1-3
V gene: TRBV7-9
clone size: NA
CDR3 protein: CASIRTETGNTIYF
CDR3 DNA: TGTGCCAGCATCCGGACAGAGACTGGAAACACCATATATTTT

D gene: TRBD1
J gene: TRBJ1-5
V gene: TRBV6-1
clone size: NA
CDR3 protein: CASSDYRDRGLHF
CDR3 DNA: TGTGCCAGCAGTGACTACCGGGACAGGGGTCTGCATTTT

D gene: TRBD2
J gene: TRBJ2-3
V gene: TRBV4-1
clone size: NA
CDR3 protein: CASSREPGTSASTDTQYF
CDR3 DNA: TGCGCCAGCAGCCGAGAACCCGGGACTAGCGCTAGCACAGATACGCAGTATTTT